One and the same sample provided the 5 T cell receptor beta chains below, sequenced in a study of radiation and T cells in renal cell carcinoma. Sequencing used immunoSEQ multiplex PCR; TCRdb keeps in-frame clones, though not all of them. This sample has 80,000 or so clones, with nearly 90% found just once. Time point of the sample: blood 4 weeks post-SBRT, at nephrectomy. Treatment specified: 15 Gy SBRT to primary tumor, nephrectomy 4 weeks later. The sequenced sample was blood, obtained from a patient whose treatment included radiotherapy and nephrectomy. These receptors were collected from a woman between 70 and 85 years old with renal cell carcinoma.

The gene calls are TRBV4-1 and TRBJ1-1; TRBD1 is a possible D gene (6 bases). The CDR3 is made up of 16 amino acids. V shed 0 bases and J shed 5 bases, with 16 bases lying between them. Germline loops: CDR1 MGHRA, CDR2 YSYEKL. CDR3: CASSQENRRGWTEAFF. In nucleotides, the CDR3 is TGCGCCAGCAGCCAAGAGAATAGAAGGGGGTGGACTGAAGCTTTCTTT.

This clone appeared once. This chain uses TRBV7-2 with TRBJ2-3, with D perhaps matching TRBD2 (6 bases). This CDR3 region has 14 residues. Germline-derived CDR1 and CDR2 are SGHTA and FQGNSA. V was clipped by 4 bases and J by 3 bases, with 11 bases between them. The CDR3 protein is CASSSMGGTDTQYF. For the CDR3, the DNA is TGTGCCAGCAGCTCAATGGGGGGAACAGATACGCAGTATTTT. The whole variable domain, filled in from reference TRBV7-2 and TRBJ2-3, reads GAGVSQSPSNKVTEKGKDVELRCDPISGHTALYWYRQSLGQGLEFLIYFQGNSAPDKSGLPSDRFSAERTGGSVSTLTIQRTQQEDSAVYLCASSSMGGTDTQYFGPGTRLTVL.

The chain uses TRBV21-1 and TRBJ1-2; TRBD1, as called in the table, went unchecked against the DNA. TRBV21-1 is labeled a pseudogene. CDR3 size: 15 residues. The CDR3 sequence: CASSRFIGQSYGYTF. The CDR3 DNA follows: TGTGCCAGCAGCAGATTTATCGGACAGTCCTATGGCTACACCTTC.

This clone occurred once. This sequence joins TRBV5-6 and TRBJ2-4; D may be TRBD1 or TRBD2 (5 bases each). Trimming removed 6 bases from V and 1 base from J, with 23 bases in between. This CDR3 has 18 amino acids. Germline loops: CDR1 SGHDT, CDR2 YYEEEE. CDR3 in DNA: TGTGCCAGCAACACTCTCGCAAGGGGCAGGGAGGCCAAAAACATTCAGTACTTC. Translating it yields CASNTLARGREAKNIQYF.

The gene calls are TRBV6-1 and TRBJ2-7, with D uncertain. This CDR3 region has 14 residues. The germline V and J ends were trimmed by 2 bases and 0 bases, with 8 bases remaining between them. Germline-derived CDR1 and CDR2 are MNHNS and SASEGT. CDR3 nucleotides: TGTGCCAGCAGTGAACGCGAGAGCTCCTACGAGCAGTACTTC. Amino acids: CASSERESSYEQYF.